These 18 T cell receptor beta chains share one sample of origin, sequenced in a study of cytomegalovirus exposure and HLA in healthy donors. In the PCR, 60 Vbeta and 13 Jbeta primers were used. Clones were sequenced by immunoSEQ multiplex PCR, and TCRdb holds only the in-frame ones, with some missing. Of 110,000 to 150,000 clones in the sample, over 60% are singletons; the top ten hold 2% to 2.5%. The sequenced sample was PBMCs. The receptors originated from a man in his forties in good health and CMV-seronegative.

This clone was detected only a few times. The chain employs TRBV5-6 and TRBJ1-4; D remains unclear. Trimming took 2 bases from V and 7 from J, leaving 12 bases between them. Germline V CDR1 and CDR2: SGHDT, YYEEEE. CDR3 length equals 14 residues. The CDR3, as DNA: TGTGCCAGCAGCTTCGGGTTAAGACCTGAAAAACTGTTTTTT. Protein sequence: CASSFGLRPEKLFF.

This chain uses TRBV5-4 with TRBJ2-7; 9 nucleotides match TRBD1. V shed 0 bases and J 4 bases; nucleotides not matched to a gene: 2. The CDR3 runs to 14 residues. CDR1 is SGHNT, CDR2 YYREEE, per germline (reference sequence). CDR3 coding DNA: TGTGCCAGCAGCTTGGGACAGGGGGGTTACGAGCAGTACTTC. Residues: CASSLGQGGYEQYF.

V is TRBV21-1 and J is TRBJ1-5. TRBV21-1 is a documented pseudogene. The CDR3 is 16 amino acids. The CDR3 loop reads CASSTAPGLYGQPQHF. The DNA of the CDR3 is TGTGCCAGCAGCACCGCCCCGGGACTGTACGGTCAGCCCCAGCATTTT.

This clone has a handful of counts. This sequence joins TRBV6-6 and TRBJ2-1; possibly TRBD2 for D (6 bases). The germline gives CDR1 MNHNY, CDR2 SVGAGI (reference sequence). This CDR3 spans 14 amino acids. V shed 6 bases and J shed 6 bases, with 15 bases lying between them. The CDR3 bases are TGTGCCAGCAGAGCATGGAAGGAGGGCAATGAGCAGTTCTTC. The encoded protein is CASRAWKEGNEQFF.

The chain couples TRBV4-1 to TRBJ2-1; possibly TRBD1 for D (5 bases). V lost 4 bases to trimming and J lost 0 bases, with 10 bases between them. The CDR3 has 15 residues. CDR1 and CDR2 from the germline V gene are MGHRA and YSYEKL. CDR3 bases: TGCGCCAGCAGCCTGCAGGGCAGCTCCTACAATGAGCAGTTCTTC. The encoded protein is CASSLQGSSYNEQFF.

The J gene is TRBJ2-7, the V gene TRBV6-1, with 11 bases lining up with TRBD1. The CDR3 covers 14 residues. With 3 bases clipped from V and 6 bases from J, the junction kept 4 bases outside the gene matches. Germline loops: CDR1 MNHNS, CDR2 SASEGT. The CDR3 is CASSDRTGGTEQYF. The CDR3 DNA reads as TGTGCCAGCAGTGATCGGACAGGGGGCACCGAGCAGTACTTC.

The table lists this clone with a few counts. This chain joins TRBV19 and TRBJ1-2; 7 bases agree with TRBD1. Germline assignment: CDR1 LNHDA and CDR2 SQIVND (reference sequence). V lost 9 bases to trimming and J lost 7 bases; unmatched junction nucleotides: 5. This CDR3 comprises 11 residues. This CDR3 is CARAHRGGYTF. The CDR3 DNA reads TGTGCCAGGGCTCACAGGGGTGGCTACACCTTC. Together with reference TRBV19 and TRBJ1-2, the CDR3 gives the full variable domain: DGGITQSPKYLFRKEGQNVTLSCEQNLNHDAMYWYRQDPGQGLRLIYYSQIVNDFQKGDIAEGYSVSREKKESFPLTVTSAQKNPTAFYLCARAHRGGYTFGSGTRLTVV.

Here the CDR3 DNA reads TGCGCCAGCAGCTTACAGGGGGCGCGAAATGGCTACACCTTC. This translates into CASSLQGARNGYTF. The V and J genes are TRBV5-1 and TRBJ1-2; 9 bases line up with TRBD1. CDR3 size: 14 residues. J was trimmed by 6 bases and V by 2 bases; bases with no gene match: 5. Germline V CDR1 and CDR2: SGHRS, YFSETQ.

The gene calls are TRBV19 and TRBJ1-6, with TRBD1 identical over 9 bases. The germline V gene encodes CDR1 LNHDA and CDR2 SQIVND (reference sequence). The CDR3 has 17 residues. With 5 bases clipped from V and 10 bases from J, the junction kept 15 bases outside the gene matches. CDR3 residues: CASSSTRTGARISPLHF. The CDR3 DNA reads TGTGCCAGTAGTTCTACTCGGACAGGGGCAAGGATATCACCCCTCCACTTT.

The chain uses TRBV15 and TRBJ2-5; 7 positions agree with TRBD2. Trimming cost V 5 bases and J 5 bases; bases outside gene matches: 11. The CDR3 is 15 residues long. Germline V CDR1 and CDR2: LNHNV, YYDKDF (reference sequence). The CDR3 here is CATSSGRESVETQYF. The DNA of the CDR3 is TGTGCCACCAGCTCGGGGAGGGAGTCGGTTGAGACCCAGTACTTC.

In this sample, this clone turned up a few times. V usage is TRBV5-1 and J usage is TRBJ1-1; no firm D call. Germline values: CDR1 SGHRS, CDR2 YFSETQ. The CDR3 has 13 amino acids. The V gene lost 4 bases and the J gene lost 2 bases, with 9 bases spanning the gap. CDR3 coding DNA: TGCGCCAGCAGCCATCAAACAAACACTGAAGCTTTCTTT. This codes for CASSHQTNTEAFF.

The CDR3 DNA is TGTGCCAGCAGTGAGCTCGGCAGGGGGCGTGACGAGCAGTACTTC. Encoded protein: CASSELGRGRDEQYF. The chain employs TRBV2 and TRBJ2-7, with 8 nucleotides matching TRBD1. Per germline, CDR1 SNHLY and CDR2 FYNNEI. The CDR3 consists of 15 residues. The V and J ends lost 3 bases and 5 bases, in that order; junction bases with no gene match: 9.

The chain uses TRBV2 and TRBJ1-5; possible D gene TRBD1, 5 bases. Germline CDR1 SNHLY, CDR2 FYNNEI. This CDR3 has 12 residues. V lost 6 bases and J lost 6, with 9 bases in between. CDR3 in DNA: TGTGCCAGCAGGGGGCAGGGTCAGCCCCAGCATTTT. Translating it yields CASRGQGQPQHF. Using reference TRBV2 and TRBJ1-5 for the parts outside the CDR3, the full variable domain is EPEVTQTPSHQVTQMGQEVILRCVPISNHLYFYWYRQILGQKVEFLVSFYNNEISEKSEIFDDQFSVERPDGSNFTLKIRSTKLEDSAMYFCASRGQGQPQHFGDGTRLSIL.

The chain employs TRBV30 and TRBJ1-1, with 8 bases aligning to TRBD1. CDR3 length: 13 residues. Per the germline V gene, CDR1 is GTSNPN and CDR2 is SVGIG (reference sequence). The trim removed 6 bases at V and 4 bases at J, leaving 7 bases unmatched. The CDR3 coding sequence is TGTGCCTGCGGGGACAGGTCTACCACTGAAGCTTTCTTT. It yields the protein CACGDRSTTEAFF.

V gene TRBV19 combines with J gene TRBJ2-7; 8 nucleotides agree with TRBD1. Germline assignment: CDR1 LNHDA and CDR2 SQIVND (reference sequence). V was pared by 6 bases and J by 3 bases, with 7 bases of the junction left unmatched. The CDR3 loop spans 14 amino acids. The CDR3 nucleotides read TGTGCCAGTAGCAGCATCGGACAGGGCTACGAGCAGTACTTC. Translation gives CASSSIGQGYEQYF.

This chain links TRBV19 with TRBJ2-7; D might be TRBD2 (5 bases). The length of the CDR3 is 15 residues. V lost 5 bases and J lost 4, with 18 bases in between. CDR1 is LNHDA, CDR2 SQIVND, per germline (reference sequence). The CDR3 DNA is TGTGCCAGTAGTGGGGTGGACCGGGGTTCGTACGAGCAGTACTTC. Translating gives CASSGVDRGSYEQYF.

This clone was observed a few times. This rearrangement joins TRBV27 to TRBJ2-2; 13 bases match TRBD2. The CDR3 length is 17 residues. V gave up 4 bases and J gave up 3 bases; unmatched junction bases: 5. Germline V gives CDR1 MNHEY, CDR2 SMNVEV (reference sequence). DNA for the CDR3: TGTGCCAGCAGTTCCGGACTAGCGGGAGTGGACACCGGGGAGCTGTTTTTT. Residues: CASSSGLAGVDTGELFF.

On this clone: Within the sample, other DNA sequences also encode this same CDR3. The chain links TRBV6-1 to TRBJ1-1; D is ambiguous. Trimming took off 6 bases at V and 0 bases at J, with 8 bases between the two ends. Per germline, CDR1 MNHNS and CDR2 SASEGT. The CDR3 extends over 13 amino acids. CDR3 sequence (DNA): TGTGCCAGCAGGACAACAGTGAACACTGAAGCTTTCTTT. Translating it yields CASRTTVNTEAFF.